The T cell receptor beta chain under discussion was sequenced for a study of shared clonotypes between healthy human individuals. Notes on the study in general: Richness estimates generally favored naive over memory subsets. Across several donors, naive CD4 shared roughly 5%, naive CD8 around 3.5%, memory CD4 more than 2%, memory CD8 around 0.36%.

Healthy adults negative for HIV, lacking recent acute infections or vaccinations, served as donors. Details on this clone: Its specificity is unknown. The same CDR3 is also encoded by other DNA sequences in this sample.

Sequencing used immunoSEQ multiplex PCR; TCRdb keeps in-frame clones, though not all of them. The table includes about 1 million clones, about four fifths detected once. The sequenced sample was memory CD4+ T cells from PBMCs. Subset defined: CD45RA-negative fraction. The sequence was obtained from a young man in good health. Some clones in this sample may be carry-over from other donors' samples.

The CDR3 DNA sequence: TGTGCCAGTAGTACGGGACTAGCGGGGCCCTCCTACGAGCAGTACTTC. Its protein product is CASSTGLAGPSYEQYF. The V and J genes are TRBV19 and TRBJ2-7; 13 nucleotides align to TRBD2. This CDR3 comprises 16 residues. Germline lookup yields CDR1 LNHDA and CDR2 SQIVND (reference sequence). J was trimmed by 0 bases and V by 4 bases; bases with no gene match: 3.